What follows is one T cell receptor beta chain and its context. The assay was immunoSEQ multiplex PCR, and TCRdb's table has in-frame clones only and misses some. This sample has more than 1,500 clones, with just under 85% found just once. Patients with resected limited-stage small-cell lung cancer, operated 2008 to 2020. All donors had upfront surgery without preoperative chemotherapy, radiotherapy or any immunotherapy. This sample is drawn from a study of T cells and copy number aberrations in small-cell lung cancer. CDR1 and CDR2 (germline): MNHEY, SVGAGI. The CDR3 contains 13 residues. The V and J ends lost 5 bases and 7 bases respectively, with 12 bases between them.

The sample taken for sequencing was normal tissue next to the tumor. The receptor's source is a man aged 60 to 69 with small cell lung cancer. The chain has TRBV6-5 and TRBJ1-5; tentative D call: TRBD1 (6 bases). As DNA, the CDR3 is TGTGCCAGCAGTACCCACAGGGCACAGCCCCAGCATTTT. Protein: CASSTHRAQPQHF.